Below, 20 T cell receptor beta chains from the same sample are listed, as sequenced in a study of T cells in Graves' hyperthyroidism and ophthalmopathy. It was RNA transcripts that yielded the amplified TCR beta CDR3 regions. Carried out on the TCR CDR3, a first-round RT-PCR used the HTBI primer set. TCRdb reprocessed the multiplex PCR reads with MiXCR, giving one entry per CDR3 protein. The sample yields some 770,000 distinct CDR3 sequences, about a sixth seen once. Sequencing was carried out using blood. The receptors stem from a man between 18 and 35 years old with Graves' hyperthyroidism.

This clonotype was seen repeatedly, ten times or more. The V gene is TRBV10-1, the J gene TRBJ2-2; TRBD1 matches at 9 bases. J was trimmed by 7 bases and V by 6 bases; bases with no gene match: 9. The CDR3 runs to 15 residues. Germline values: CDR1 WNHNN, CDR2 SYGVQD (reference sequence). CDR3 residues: CASRESGTGNGELFF. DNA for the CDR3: TGCGCCAGCAGAGAATCCGGGACAGGGAACGGGGAGCTGTTTTTT.

Written as DNA, the CDR3 is TGTGCCAGCAGACACGGACAGGGGGGCTACTACGAGCAGTACTTC. Amino acids: CASRHGQGGYYEQYF. The gene calls are TRBV6-4 and TRBJ2-7, with 10 bases identical to TRBD1. Losses at the gene ends were 6 bases for V and 3 bases for J; bases not matched to a gene: 8. Per the germline V gene, CDR1 is MRHNA and CDR2 is SNTAGT. CDR3 size: 15 residues.

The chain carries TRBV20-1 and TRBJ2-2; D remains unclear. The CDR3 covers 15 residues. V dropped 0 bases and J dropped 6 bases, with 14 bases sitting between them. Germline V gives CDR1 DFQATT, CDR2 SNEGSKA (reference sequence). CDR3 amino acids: CSARDPDSWPGELFF. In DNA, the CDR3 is TGCAGTGCTAGAGACCCCGACTCGTGGCCCGGGGAGCTGTTTTTT.

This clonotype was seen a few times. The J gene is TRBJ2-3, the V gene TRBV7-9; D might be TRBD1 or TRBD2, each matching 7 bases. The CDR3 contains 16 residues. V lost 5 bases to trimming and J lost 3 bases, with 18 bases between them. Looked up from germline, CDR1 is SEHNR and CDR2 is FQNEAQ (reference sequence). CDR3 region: CASSPGGASGTDTQYF. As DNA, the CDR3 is TGTGCCAGCAGCCCAGGGGGGGCTAGCGGAACAGATACGCAGTATTTT.

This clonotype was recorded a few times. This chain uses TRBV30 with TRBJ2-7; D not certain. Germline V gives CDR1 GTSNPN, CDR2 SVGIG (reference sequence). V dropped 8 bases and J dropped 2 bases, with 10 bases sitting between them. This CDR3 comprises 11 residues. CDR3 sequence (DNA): TGTGCCGTGGGAAGGGCCTACGAGCAGTACTTC. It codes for CAVGRAYEQYF.

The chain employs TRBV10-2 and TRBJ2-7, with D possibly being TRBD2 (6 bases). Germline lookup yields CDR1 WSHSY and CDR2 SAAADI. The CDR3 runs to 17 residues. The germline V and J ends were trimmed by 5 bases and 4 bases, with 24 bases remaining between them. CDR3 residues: CASSLPQPRLDRYEQYF. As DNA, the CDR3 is TGCGCCAGCAGTCTACCCCAGCCACGACTAGATAGGTACGAGCAGTACTTC.

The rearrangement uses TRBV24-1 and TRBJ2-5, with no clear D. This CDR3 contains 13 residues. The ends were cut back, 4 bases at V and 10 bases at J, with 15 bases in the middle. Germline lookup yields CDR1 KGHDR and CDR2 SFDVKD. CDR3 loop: CATSDPLFGDQYF. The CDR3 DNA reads TGTGCCACCAGTGACCCCCTTTTTGGGGACCAGTACTTC.

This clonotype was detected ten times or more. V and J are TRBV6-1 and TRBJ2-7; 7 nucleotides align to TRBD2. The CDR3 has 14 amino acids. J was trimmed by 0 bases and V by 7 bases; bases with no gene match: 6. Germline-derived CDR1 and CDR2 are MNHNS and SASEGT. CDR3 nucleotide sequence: TGTGCCAGCAATAGCGGGTGGGGCTCCTACGAGCAGTACTTC. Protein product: CASNSGWGSYEQYF.

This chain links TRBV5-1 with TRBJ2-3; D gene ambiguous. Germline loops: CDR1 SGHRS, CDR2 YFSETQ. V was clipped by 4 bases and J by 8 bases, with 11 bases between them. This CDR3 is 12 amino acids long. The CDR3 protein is CASSHGPPTQYF. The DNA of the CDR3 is TGCGCCAGCAGCCATGGACCCCCTACGCAGTATTTT.

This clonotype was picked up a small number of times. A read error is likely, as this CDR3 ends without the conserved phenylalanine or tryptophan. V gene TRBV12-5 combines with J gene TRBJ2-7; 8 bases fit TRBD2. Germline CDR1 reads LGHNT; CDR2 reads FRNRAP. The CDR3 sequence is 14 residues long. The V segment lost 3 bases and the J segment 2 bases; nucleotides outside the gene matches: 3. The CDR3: CASGLLAATYEQYI. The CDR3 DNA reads TGTGCTAGTGGTTTACTAGCGGCGACCTACGAGCAGTACATC.

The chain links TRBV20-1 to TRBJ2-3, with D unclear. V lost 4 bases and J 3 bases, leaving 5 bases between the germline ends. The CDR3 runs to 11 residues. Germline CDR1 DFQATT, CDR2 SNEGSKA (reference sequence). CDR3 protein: CSAIGTDTQYF. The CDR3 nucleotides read TGCAGTGCTATAGGGACAGATACGCAGTATTTT.

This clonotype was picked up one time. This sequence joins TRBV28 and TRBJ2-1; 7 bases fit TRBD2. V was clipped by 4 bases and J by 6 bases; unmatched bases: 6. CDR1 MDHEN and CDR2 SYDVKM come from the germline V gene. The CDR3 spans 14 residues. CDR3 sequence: CASSSTSTLNEQFF. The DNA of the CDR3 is TGTGCCAGCAGTTCGACTAGCACCCTCAATGAGCAGTTCTTC.

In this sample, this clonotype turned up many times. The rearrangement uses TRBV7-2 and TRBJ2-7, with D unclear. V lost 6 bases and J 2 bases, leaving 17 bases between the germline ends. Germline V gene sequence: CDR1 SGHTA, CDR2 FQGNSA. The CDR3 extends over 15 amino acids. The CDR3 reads CASSFTRVAPYEQYF. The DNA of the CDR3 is TGTGCCAGCAGTTTTACCCGGGTTGCCCCCTACGAGCAGTACTTC.

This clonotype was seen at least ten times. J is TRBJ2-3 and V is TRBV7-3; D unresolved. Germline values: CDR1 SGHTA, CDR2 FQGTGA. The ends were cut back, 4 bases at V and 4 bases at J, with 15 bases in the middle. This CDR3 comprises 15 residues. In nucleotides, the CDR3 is TGTGCCAGCAGCTCCTTCGGGCCCGCACCAGATACGCAGTATTTT. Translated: CASSSFGPAPDTQYF. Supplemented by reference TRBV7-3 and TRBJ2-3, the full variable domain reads GAGVSQTPSNKVTEKGKYVELRCDPISGHTALYWYRQSLGQGPEFLIYFQGTGAADDSGLPNDRFFAVRPEGSVSTLKIQRTERGDSAVYLCASSSFGPAPDTQYFGPGTRLTVL.

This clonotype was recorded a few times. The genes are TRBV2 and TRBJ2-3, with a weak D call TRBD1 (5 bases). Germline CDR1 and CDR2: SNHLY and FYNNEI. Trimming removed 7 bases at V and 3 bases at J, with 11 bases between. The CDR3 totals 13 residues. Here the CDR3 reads CASTLPGTDTQYF. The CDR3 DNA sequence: TGTGCCAGCACCCTCCCAGGGACAGATACGCAGTATTTT.

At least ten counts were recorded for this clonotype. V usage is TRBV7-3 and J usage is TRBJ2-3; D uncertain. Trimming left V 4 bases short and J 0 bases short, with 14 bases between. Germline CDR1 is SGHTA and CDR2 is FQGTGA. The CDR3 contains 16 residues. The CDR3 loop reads CASSSGPAGSTDTQYF. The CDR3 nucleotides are TGTGCCAGCAGCTCAGGCCCGGCTGGCAGCACAGATACGCAGTATTTT.

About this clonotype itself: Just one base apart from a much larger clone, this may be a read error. The DNA of the CDR3 is TGTGCCAGCAGTCACGGGACAGGGGGCTTGACCCAGTACTTC. Its translation is CASSHGTGGLTQYF. The chain couples TRBV2 to TRBJ2-5, with 12 bases that match TRBD1. The CDR3 extends over 14 amino acids. Germline loops: CDR1 SNHLY, CDR2 FYNNEI. The junction had 5 bases not matched to a gene; V was cut back by 5 bases and J by 7 bases.

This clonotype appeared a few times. The chain's CDR3 is CASGFAPQQGANEQFF. The CDR3 nucleotides are TGTGCTAGTGGTTTTGCGCCACAACAGGGGGCGAATGAGCAGTTCTTC. J is TRBJ2-1 and V is TRBV12-5, with TRBD1 identical over 9 bases. The trim removed 3 bases at V and 7 bases at J, leaving 10 bases unmatched. This CDR3 contains 16 residues. Looked up from germline, CDR1 is LGHNT and CDR2 is FRNRAP.

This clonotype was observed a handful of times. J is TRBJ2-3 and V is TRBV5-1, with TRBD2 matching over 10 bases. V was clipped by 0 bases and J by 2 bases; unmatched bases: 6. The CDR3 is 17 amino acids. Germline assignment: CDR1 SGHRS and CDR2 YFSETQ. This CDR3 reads CASSLASSGRPTDTQYF. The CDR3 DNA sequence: TGCGCCAGCAGCTTGGCGTCTAGCGGGAGACCCACAGATACGCAGTATTTT.

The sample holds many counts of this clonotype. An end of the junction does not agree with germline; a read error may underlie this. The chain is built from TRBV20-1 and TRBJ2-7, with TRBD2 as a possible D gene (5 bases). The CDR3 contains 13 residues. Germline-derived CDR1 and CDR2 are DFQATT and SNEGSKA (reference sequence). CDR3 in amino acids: CSARVSGSSEQYF. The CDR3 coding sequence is TGCAGTGCTAGAGTCAGCGGTTCCTCCGAGCAGTACTTC.